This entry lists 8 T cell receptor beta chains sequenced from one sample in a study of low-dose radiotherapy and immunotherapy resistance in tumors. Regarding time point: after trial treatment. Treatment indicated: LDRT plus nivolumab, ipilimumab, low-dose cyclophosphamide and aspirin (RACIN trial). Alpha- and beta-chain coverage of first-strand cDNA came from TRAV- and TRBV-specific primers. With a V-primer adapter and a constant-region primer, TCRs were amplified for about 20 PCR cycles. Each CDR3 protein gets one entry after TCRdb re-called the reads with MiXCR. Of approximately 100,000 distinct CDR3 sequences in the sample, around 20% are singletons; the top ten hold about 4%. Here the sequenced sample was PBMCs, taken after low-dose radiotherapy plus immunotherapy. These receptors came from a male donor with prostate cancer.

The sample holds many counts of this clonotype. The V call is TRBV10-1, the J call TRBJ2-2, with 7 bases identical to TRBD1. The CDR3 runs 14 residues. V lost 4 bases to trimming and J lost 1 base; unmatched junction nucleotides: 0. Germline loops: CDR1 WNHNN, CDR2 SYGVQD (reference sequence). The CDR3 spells CASSGTGNTGELFF. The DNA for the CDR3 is TGCGCCAGCAGTGGGACAGGGAACACCGGGGAGCTGTTTTTT.

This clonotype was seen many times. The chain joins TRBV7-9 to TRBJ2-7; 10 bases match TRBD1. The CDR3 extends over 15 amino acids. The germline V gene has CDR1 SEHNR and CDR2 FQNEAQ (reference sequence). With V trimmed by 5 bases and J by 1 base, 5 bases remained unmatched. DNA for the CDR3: TGTGCCAGCAGCGCCCGGGACAGGGGATCCTACGAGCAGTACTTC. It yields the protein CASSARDRGSYEQYF.

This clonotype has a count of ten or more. The CDR3 nucleotides are TGTGCCAGCAGTCAATCGACAGGGGTGAGGTCCAACGTCCTGACTTTC. Protein: CASSQSTGVRSNVLTF. The chain uses TRBV6-5 and TRBJ2-6; 8 bases match TRBD1. The CDR3 spans 16 residues. Germline V gives CDR1 MNHEY, CDR2 SVGAGI. With V trimmed by 5 bases and J by 8 bases, 11 bases remained unmatched.

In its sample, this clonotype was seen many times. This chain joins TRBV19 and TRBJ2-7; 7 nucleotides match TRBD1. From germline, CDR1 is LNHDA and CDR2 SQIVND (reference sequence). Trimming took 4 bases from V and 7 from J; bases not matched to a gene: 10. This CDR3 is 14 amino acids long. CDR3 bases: TGTGCCAGTAGTAGGAGTGGGGACAGTCGAGAGCAGTACTTC. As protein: CASSRSGDSREQYF.

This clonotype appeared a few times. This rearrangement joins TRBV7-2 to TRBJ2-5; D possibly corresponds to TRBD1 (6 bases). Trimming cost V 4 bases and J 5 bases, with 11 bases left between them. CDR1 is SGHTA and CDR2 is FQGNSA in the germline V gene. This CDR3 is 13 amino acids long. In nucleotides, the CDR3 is TGTGCCAGCAGCTCCCAGGGGTGGGAGACCCAGTACTTC. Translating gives CASSSQGWETQYF.

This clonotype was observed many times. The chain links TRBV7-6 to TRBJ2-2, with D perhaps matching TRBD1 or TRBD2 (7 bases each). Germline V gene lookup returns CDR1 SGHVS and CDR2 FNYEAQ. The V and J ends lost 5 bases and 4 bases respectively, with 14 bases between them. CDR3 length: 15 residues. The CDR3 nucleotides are TGTGCCAGCAGCGCAGGGGGGGCGCGCACCGGGGAGCTGTTTTTT. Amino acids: CASSAGGARTGELFF.

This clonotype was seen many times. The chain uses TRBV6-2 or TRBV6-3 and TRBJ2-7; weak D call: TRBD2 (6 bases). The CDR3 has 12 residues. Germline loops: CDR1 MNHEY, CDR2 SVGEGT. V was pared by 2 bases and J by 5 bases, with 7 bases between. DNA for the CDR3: TGTGCCAGCAGTTACGCGGGAAACGAGCAGTACTTC. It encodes CASSYAGNEQYF.

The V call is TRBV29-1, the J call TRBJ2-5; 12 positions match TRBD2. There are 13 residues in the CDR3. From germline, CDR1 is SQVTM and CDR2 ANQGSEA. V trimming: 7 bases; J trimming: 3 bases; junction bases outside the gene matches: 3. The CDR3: CSAGLAGKETQYF. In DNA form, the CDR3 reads TGCAGCGCTGGACTAGCGGGGAAAGAGACCCAGTACTTC.